These 29 T cell receptor beta chains share one sample of origin, sequenced in a study of T cell responses to AZD1222 COVID-19 vaccine. This table comes from immunoSEQ multiplex PCR, and its TCRdb copy is limited to in-frame clones, with some not included. The table lists more than 100,000 clones, roughly 85% of them singletons, with more than 7.5% in the top ten. Sequenced here: peripheral blood, sampled 28 days after the second dose of the MenACWY control vaccine. These receptors were taken from an adult who received the MenACWY meningococcal vaccine as a control.

The V and J genes are TRBV6-1 and TRBJ2-3, with 8 bases aligning to TRBD2. The junction had 3 bases not matched to a gene; V was cut back by 1 base and J by 9 bases. This CDR3 has 13 residues. Germline V gene lookup returns CDR1 MNHNS and CDR2 SASEGT. For the CDR3, the DNA is TGTGCCAGCAGTGAAGAGCGGGGGCGCACGCAGTATTTT. It yields the protein CASSEERGRTQYF.

This rearrangement joins TRBV10-1 to TRBJ2-3; 9 bases are shared with TRBD1. This CDR3 is 20 amino acids long. Germline lookup yields CDR1 WNHNN and CDR2 SYGVQD (reference sequence). J lost 0 bases, V lost 0 bases, and 13 bases had no gene match. For the CDR3, the DNA is TGCGCCAGCAGTGAGTCAGGGGCGGGACAGGGTATTACTAGCACAGATACGCAGTATTTT. Its protein product is CASSESGAGQGITSTDTQYF.

This clone appeared many times. V gene TRBV7-2 combines with J gene TRBJ2-7; D is ambiguous. The CDR3 covers 14 residues. V shed 0 bases and J shed 5 bases, with 11 bases lying between them. Germline V gene lookup returns CDR1 SGHTA and CDR2 FQGNSA. CDR3 DNA sequence: TGTGCCAGCAGCTTAGCGGTGTTTGGGAACGAGCAGTACTTC. Residues: CASSLAVFGNEQYF.

The chain is built from TRBV2 and TRBJ1-1; D gene uncertain. Germline CDR1 reads SNHLY; CDR2 reads FYNNEI. Trimming cost V 7 bases and J 3 bases, with 6 bases left between them. The CDR3 extends over 11 amino acids. CDR3 coding DNA: TGTGCCAGCACGTATGACACTGAAGCTTTCTTT. Translating it yields CASTYDTEAFF.

The chain combines TRBV24-1 with TRBJ1-5; D possibly corresponds to TRBD1 (6 bases). Germline V gives CDR1 KGHDR, CDR2 SFDVKD. The V end was cut by 10 bases, the J end by 6 bases, with 15 bases between. There are 13 residues in the CDR3. CDR3 sequence reads: CATSRGPSQPQHF. CDR3 sequence (DNA): TGTGCCACGTCACGGGGGCCCAGTCAGCCCCAGCATTTT.

The chain has TRBV5-4 and TRBJ2-7, with TRBD2 identical over 7 bases. J lost 5 bases, V lost 2 bases, and 4 bases had no gene match. The CDR3 loop spans 13 amino acids. CDR1 and CDR2 from the germline V gene are SGHNT and YYREEE (reference sequence). CDR3 loop: CASSLSGNNEQYF. In DNA form, the CDR3 reads TGTGCCAGCAGCTTAAGCGGGAACAACGAGCAGTACTTC.

The chain uses TRBV18 and TRBJ1-4, with D hard to call. Germline CDR1 KGHSH, CDR2 LQKENI. The V and J ends lost 3 bases and 0 bases respectively, with 14 bases between them. The CDR3 is made up of 17 amino acids. The CDR3, as DNA: TGTGCCAGCTCACCCGGATGGACGGGATCAACTAATGAAAAACTGTTTTTT. It translates to CASSPGWTGSTNEKLFF. Drawing the rest from reference TRBV18 and TRBJ1-4, the complete variable domain is NAGVMQNPRHLVRRRGQEARLRCSPMKGHSHVYWYRQLPEEGLKFMVYLQKENIIDESGMPKERFSAEFPKEGPSILRIQQVVRGDSAAYFCASSPGWTGSTNEKLFFGSGTQLSVL.

The chain has TRBV7-6 and TRBJ1-5, with 9 nucleotides matching TRBD1. CDR3 length: 14 residues. Germline CDR1 SGHVS, CDR2 FNYEAQ. Trimming cost V 5 bases and J 9 bases; bases outside gene matches: 8. The CDR3 DNA sequence: TGTGCCAGCAGCACAGGACAGGGGAAGATGCCCCAGCATTTT. Its translation is CASSTGQGKMPQHF.

V usage is TRBV3-1 (or the pseudogene TRBV3-2) and J usage is TRBJ1-1; 9 nucleotides align to TRBD1. V lost 6 bases, J lost 5 bases, and 4 bases stayed unmatched. The CDR3 runs 13 residues. Germline CDR1 LGHDT, CDR2 YNNKEL (reference sequence). CDR3 region: CASRTTGGTEAFF. Here the CDR3 DNA reads TGTGCCAGCAGGACGACAGGGGGGACTGAAGCTTTCTTT.

This chain joins TRBV19 and TRBJ1-2; TRBD1 matches at 7 bases. Germline V CDR1 and CDR2: LNHDA, SQIVND (reference sequence). The J segment lost 8 bases and the V segment lost 3 bases, leaving 12 bases of the junction unmatched. The CDR3 is made up of 15 amino acids. The DNA for the CDR3 is TGTGCCAGTAGTATGATTGAGGCAGGGGGGATCGGCTACACCTTC. Protein sequence: CASSMIEAGGIGYTF.

V usage is TRBV2 and J usage is TRBJ1-1; D unclear. The CDR3 sequence is 13 residues long. Germline values: CDR1 SNHLY, CDR2 FYNNEI. V gave up 9 bases and J gave up 3 bases, with 14 bases separating them. The CDR3 region is CASIRTLDTEAFF. CDR3 coding DNA: TGTGCCAGTATTCGGACCCTGGACACTGAAGCTTTCTTT.

The chain combines TRBV24-1 with TRBJ2-2; 12 positions match TRBD1. Germline V gene sequence: CDR1 KGHDR, CDR2 SFDVKD. With V trimmed by 2 bases and J by 6 bases, 9 bases remained unmatched. The CDR3 has 18 residues. Here the CDR3 DNA reads TGTGCCACCAGTGATTACCCAGGGGGACAGGGGGCGCCCGGGGAGCTGTTTTTT. This codes for CATSDYPGGQGAPGELFF.

The sample holds one count of this clone. This sequence joins TRBV4-1 and TRBJ1-2, with D tentatively TRBD1 (6 bases). The CDR3 totals 13 residues. Germline V gene lookup returns CDR1 MGHRA and CDR2 YSYEKL. V lost 2 bases and J lost 6, with 10 bases in between. The CDR3 DNA sequence: TGCGCCAGCAGCCAATTCACAGGGAATGGCTACACCTTC. Residues: CASSQFTGNGYTF.

The V call is TRBV29-1, the J call TRBJ2-5; unclear D gene. CDR3 length: 13 residues. Looked up from germline, CDR1 is SQVTM and CDR2 is ANQGSEA. V was cut by 2 bases and J by 3 bases, with 10 bases left in between. DNA of the CDR3: TGCAGCGTTGAATTGGGCCCAGAAGAGACCCAGTACTTC. This sequence encodes CSVELGPEETQYF.

The chain joins TRBV28 to TRBJ1-2; TRBD1 is a possible D gene (6 bases). The CDR3 consists of 16 residues. Per the germline V gene, CDR1 is MDHEN and CDR2 is SYDVKM. V shed 4 bases and J shed 0 bases, with 15 bases lying between them. The CDR3 DNA follows: TGTGCCAGCAGTTCTACCCGACAGGTCACTAACTATGGCTACACCTTC. As protein: CASSSTRQVTNYGYTF.

The chain couples TRBV9 to TRBJ2-7; 8 nucleotides align to TRBD1. This CDR3 spans 15 amino acids. V trimming: 2 bases; J trimming: 0 bases; junction bases outside the gene matches: 4. Germline values: CDR1 SGDLS, CDR2 YYNGEE. The DNA of the CDR3 is TGTGCCAGCAGCGTCAGGGGGCCTGGCTCCTACGAGCAGTACGTC. Its protein is CASSVRGPGSYEQYV.

The rearrangement joins TRBV18 to TRBJ1-3; D ambiguous. V lost 2 bases to trimming and J lost 4 bases, with 12 bases between them. Looked up from germline, CDR1 is KGHSH and CDR2 is LQKENI. CDR3 length: 15 residues. Written as DNA, the CDR3 is TGTGCCAGCTCACCAAGAGACGTCCTCGGAAACACCATATATTTT. This translates into CASSPRDVLGNTIYF.

The chain employs TRBV29-1 and TRBJ2-6; D not certain. The CDR3 extends over 14 amino acids. The germline CDR1 and CDR2 sequences are SQVTM and ANQGSEA. V lost 4 bases and J 1 base, leaving 8 bases between the germline ends. CDR3 DNA: TGCAGCGTTGTGTGGGATTCTGGGGCCAACGTCCTGACTTTC. It is translated as CSVVWDSGANVLTF.

The rearrangement uses TRBV4-2 and TRBJ2-2; the D gene is possibly TRBD1 (6 bases). Germline values: CDR1 LGHNA, CDR2 YNFKEQ. The ends were cut back, 2 bases at V and 4 bases at J, with 8 bases in the middle. The CDR3 is 14 amino acids. CDR3 sequence reads: CASSQPDSTGELFF. In nucleotides, the CDR3 is TGTGCCAGCAGCCAACCGGACAGCACCGGGGAGCTGTTTTTT.

V is TRBV6-6 and J is TRBJ1-2, with 8 bases that match TRBD1. Unmatched junction bases numbered 12, after V lost 8 bases and J lost 7 bases. The CDR3 has 14 amino acids. CDR1 is MNHNY and CDR2 is SVGAGI in the germline V gene (reference sequence). The CDR3, as DNA: TGTGCCAGCCGAGCCTCAGGGGGCTCTGGTGGCTACACCTTC. Translation: CASRASGGSGGYTF.

The genes are TRBV19 and TRBJ1-1; D perhaps matches TRBD1 (5 bases). The CDR3 runs to 13 residues. The V gene lost 6 bases and the J gene lost 1 base, with 9 bases spanning the gap. In germline, CDR1 is LNHDA, CDR2 SQIVND (reference sequence). CDR3 in amino acids: CASSPGRNTEAFF. CDR3 DNA: TGTGCCAGTAGCCCGGGACGGAACACTGAAGCTTTCTTT.

The genes are TRBV7-9 and TRBJ2-7; 9 bases line up with TRBD2. The J segment lost 6 bases and the V segment lost 3 bases, leaving 6 bases of the junction unmatched. CDR1 is SEHNR and CDR2 is FQNEAQ in the germline V gene (reference sequence). The CDR3 runs to 14 residues. For the CDR3, the DNA is TGTGCCAGCAGCTTGGGCGGGAGGGTAGTCGAGCAGTACTTC. Translation: CASSLGGRVVEQYF.

The chain uses TRBV6-2 or TRBV6-3 and TRBJ2-5, with 7 bases matching TRBD1. Per the germline V gene, CDR1 is MNHEY and CDR2 is SVGEGT. Losses at the gene ends were 4 bases for V and 2 bases for J; bases not matched to a gene: 4. The CDR3 sequence is 14 residues long. Here the CDR3 DNA reads TGTGCCAGCAGTTTCGACAGGGATCAAGAGACCCAGTACTTC. Translated: CASSFDRDQETQYF.

The chain carries TRBV6-5 and TRBJ2-7, with unresolved D. With 4 bases removed from V and 0 bases from J, the gap between germline ends came to 4 bases. The CDR3 contains 12 residues. Germline assignment: CDR1 MNHEY and CDR2 SVGAGI. The CDR3 protein is CASSSHSYEQYV. The DNA for the CDR3 is TGTGCCAGCAGTTCACACTCCTACGAGCAGTACGTC.

Turning to this clone: An end of the junction differs from the germline gene, which may be a read error. The chain is built from TRBV7-9 and TRBJ1-3; D call uncertain. This CDR3 is 11 amino acids long. Germline CDR1 is SEHNR and CDR2 is FQNEAQ (reference sequence). CDR3 sequence reads: CTVGSGNTIYF. CDR3 nucleotide sequence: TGCACAGTTGGCTCTGGAAACACCATATATTTT.

The chain links TRBV28 to TRBJ1-4; TRBD1 matches at 9 bases. J was trimmed by 7 bases and V by 4 bases; bases with no gene match: 7. This CDR3 spans 15 amino acids. Germline-derived CDR1 and CDR2 are MDHEN and SYDVKM. The CDR3 protein is CASSSLTGGSEKLFF. DNA of the CDR3: TGTGCCAGCAGTTCCCTCACAGGGGGCTCTGAAAAACTGTTTTTT.

The sample holds one count of this clone. The J gene is TRBJ1-3, the V gene TRBV19; 8 nucleotides agree with TRBD1. The CDR3 contains 15 residues. Germline CDR1 and CDR2: LNHDA and SQIVND (reference sequence). Trimming took 6 bases from V and 2 from J; bases not matched to a gene: 6. The CDR3 nucleotides read TGTGCCAGTAGCCCCGACAGGGGTGCTGGAAACACCATATATTTT. Its protein product is CASSPDRGAGNTIYF.

This clone was counted a single time. The V gene is TRBV24-1, the J gene TRBJ2-3; D ambiguous. Trimming cost V 4 bases and J 4 bases, with 5 bases left between them. The germline V gene has CDR1 KGHDR and CDR2 SFDVKD. This CDR3 is built from 12 residues. CDR3 nucleotides: TGTGCCACCAGTGAAAGGGCAGATACGCAGTATTTT. Residues: CATSERADTQYF.

V and J are TRBV15 and TRBJ2-2; D not resolved. CDR1 LNHNV and CDR2 YYDKDF come from the germline V gene (reference sequence). The CDR3 runs to 15 residues. V was shortened by 1 base and J by 0 bases, with 6 bases between the two germline ends. CDR3: CATSRVQANTGELFF. The CDR3 nucleotides are TGTGCCACCAGCAGAGTGCAGGCGAACACCGGGGAGCTGTTTTTT.